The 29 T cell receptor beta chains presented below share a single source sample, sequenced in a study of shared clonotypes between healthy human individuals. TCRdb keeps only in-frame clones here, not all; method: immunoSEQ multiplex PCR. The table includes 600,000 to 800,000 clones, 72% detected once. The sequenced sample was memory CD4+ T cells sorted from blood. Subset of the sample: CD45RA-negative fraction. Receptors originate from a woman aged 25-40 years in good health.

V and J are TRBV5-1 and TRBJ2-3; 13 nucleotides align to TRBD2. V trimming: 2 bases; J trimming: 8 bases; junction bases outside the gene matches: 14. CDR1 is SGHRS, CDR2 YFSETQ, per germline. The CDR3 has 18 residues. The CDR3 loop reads CASSFPGLAGSGTSTQYF. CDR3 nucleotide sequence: TGCGCCAGCAGCTTTCCGGGACTAGCGGGGTCGGGAACCAGTACGCAGTATTTT.

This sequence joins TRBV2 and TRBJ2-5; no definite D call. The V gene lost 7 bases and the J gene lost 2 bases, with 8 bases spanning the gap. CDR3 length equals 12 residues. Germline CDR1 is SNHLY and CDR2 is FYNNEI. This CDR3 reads CASKASQETQYF. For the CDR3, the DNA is TGTGCCAGCAAAGCGTCTCAAGAGACCCAGTACTTC. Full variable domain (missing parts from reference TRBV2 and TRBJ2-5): EPEVTQTPSHQVTQMGQEVILRCVPISNHLYFYWYRQILGQKVEFLVSFYNNEISEKSEIFDDQFSVERPDGSNFTLKIRSTKLEDSAMYFCASKASQETQYFGPGTRLLVL.

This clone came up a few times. The CDR3 DNA follows: TGTGCCAGCAGCCCAAGGGGCGTAGGAGGGGAAAAACTGTTTTTT. Translation: CASSPRGVGGEKLFF. The chain uses TRBV6-5 and TRBJ1-4; the D gene is possibly TRBD1 (5 bases). With 6 bases removed from V and 8 bases from J, the gap between germline ends came to 19 bases. The CDR3 has 15 residues. CDR1 is MNHEY, CDR2 SVGAGI, per germline.

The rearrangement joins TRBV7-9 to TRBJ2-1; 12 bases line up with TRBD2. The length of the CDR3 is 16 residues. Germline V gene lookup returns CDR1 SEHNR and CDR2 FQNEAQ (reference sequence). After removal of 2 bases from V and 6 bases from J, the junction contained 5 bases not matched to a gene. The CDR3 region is CASSLTGLAGTNEQFF. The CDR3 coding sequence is TGTGCCAGCAGCTTAACCGGACTAGCGGGAACCAATGAGCAGTTCTTC.

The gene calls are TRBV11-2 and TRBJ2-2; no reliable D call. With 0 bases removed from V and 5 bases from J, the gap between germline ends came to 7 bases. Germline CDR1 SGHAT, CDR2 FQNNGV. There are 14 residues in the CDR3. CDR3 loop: CASSLDRQTGELFF. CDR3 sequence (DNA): TGTGCCAGCAGCTTAGACAGACAAACCGGGGAGCTGTTTTTT.

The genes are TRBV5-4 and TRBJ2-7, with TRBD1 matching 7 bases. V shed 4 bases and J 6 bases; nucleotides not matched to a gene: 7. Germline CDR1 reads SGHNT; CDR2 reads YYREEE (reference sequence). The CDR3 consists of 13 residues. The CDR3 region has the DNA TGTGCCAGCAGCCGGACAGGATTGGGCGAGCAGTACTTC. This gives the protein CASSRTGLGEQYF.

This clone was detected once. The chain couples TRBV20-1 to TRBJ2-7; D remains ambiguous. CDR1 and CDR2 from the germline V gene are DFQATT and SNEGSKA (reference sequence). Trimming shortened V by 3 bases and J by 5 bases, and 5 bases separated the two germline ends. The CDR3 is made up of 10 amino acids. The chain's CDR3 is CSASVHEQYF. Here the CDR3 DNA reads TGCAGTGCTAGCGTGCACGAGCAGTACTTC.

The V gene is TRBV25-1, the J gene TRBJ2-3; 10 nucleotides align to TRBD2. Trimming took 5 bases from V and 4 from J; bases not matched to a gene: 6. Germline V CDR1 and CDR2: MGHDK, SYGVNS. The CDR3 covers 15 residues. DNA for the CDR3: TGTGCCAGCAGTCCTCAGCGGGAGGGCGCAGATACGCAGTATTTT. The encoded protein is CASSPQREGADTQYF.

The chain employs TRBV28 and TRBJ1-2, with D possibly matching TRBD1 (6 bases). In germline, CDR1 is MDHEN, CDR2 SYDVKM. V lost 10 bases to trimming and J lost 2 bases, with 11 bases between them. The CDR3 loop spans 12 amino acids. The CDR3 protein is CATRQENYGYTF. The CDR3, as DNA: TGTGCCACCCGACAGGAGAACTATGGCTACACCTTC.

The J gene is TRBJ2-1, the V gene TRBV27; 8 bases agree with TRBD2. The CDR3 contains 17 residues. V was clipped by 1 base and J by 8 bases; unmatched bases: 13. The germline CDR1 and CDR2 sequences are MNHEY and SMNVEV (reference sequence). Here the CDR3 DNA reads TGTGCCAGCAGTTTATTCTGGACTAGCCAACCCCCGGATGAGCAGTTCTTC. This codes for CASSLFWTSQPPDEQFF.

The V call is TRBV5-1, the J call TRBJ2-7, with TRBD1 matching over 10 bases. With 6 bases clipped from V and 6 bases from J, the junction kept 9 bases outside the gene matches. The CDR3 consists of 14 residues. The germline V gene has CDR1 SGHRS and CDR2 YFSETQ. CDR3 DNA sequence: TGCGCCAGCAACCGGGACAGGGGACGCGGCGAGCAGTACTTC. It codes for CASNRDRGRGEQYF.

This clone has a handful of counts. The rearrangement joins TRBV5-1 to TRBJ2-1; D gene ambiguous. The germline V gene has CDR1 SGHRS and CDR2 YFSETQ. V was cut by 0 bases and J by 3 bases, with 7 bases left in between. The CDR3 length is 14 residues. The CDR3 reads CASSLGNSYNEQFF. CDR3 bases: TGCGCCAGCAGCTTGGGGAACAGCTACAATGAGCAGTTCTTC.

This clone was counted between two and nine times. The CDR3 nucleotides read TGTGCCAGCTCAGCGGAAGGGTGGTCCCTCTACGAGCAGTACTTC. Protein sequence: CASSAEGWSLYEQYF. J is TRBJ2-7 and V is TRBV18; D is uncertain. The V end was cut by 5 bases, the J end by 3 bases, with 17 bases between. Germline CDR1 KGHSH, CDR2 LQKENI. The CDR3 spans 15 residues.

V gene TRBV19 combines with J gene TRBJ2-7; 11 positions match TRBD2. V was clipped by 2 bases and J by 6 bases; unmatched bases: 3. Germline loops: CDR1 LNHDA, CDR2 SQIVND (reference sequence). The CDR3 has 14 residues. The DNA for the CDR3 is TGTGCCAGTAGTATACAACTAGCGGGAGTCGAGCAGTACTTC. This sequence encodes CASSIQLAGVEQYF.

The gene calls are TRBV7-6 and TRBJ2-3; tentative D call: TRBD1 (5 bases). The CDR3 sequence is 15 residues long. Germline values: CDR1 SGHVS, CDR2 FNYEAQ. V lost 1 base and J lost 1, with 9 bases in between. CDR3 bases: TGTGCCAGCAGCTTAGTATCCAGGGGCACAGATACGCAGTATTTT. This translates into CASSLVSRGTDTQYF.

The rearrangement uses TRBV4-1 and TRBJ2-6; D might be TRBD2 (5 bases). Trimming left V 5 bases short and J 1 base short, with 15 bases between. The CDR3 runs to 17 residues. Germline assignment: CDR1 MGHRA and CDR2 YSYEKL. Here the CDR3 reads CASSSRGMRSGANVLTF. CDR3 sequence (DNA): TGCGCCAGCAGCTCCCGGGGAATGAGGTCTGGGGCCAACGTCCTGACTTTC.

CDR3 residues: CASSPPLGQETQYF. CDR3 in DNA: TGTGCCAGCTCACCTCCACTAGGCCAAGAGACCCAGTACTTC. This chain joins TRBV18 and TRBJ2-5; D possibly corresponds to TRBD2 (5 bases). V dropped 3 bases and J dropped 1 base, with 9 bases sitting between them. CDR1 is KGHSH and CDR2 is LQKENI in the germline V gene. The CDR3 sequence is 14 residues long.

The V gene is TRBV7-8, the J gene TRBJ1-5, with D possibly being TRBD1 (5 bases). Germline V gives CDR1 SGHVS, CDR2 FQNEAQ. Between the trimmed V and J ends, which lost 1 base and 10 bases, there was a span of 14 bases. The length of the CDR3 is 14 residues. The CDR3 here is CASSLGDSPSPQHF. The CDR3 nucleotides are TGTGCCAGCAGCTTAGGTGACAGCCCTTCCCCCCAGCATTTT.

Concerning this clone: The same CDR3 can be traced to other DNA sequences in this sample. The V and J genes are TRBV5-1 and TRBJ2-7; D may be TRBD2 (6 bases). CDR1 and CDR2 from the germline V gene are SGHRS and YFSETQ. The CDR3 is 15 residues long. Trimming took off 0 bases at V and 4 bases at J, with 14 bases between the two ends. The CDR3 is CASSLVGTGAYEQYF. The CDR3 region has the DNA TGCGCCAGCAGCTTGGTTGGGACTGGAGCTTACGAGCAGTACTTC.

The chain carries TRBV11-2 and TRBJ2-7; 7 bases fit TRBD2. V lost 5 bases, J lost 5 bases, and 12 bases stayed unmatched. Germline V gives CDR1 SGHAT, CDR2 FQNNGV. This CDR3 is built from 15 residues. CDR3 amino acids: CASSLFRTSFDEQYF. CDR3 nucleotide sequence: TGTGCCAGCAGCCTTTTTCGGACTAGTTTCGACGAGCAGTACTTC. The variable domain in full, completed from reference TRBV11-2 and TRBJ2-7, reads EAGVAQSPRYKIIEKRQSVAFWCNPISGHATLYWYQQILGQGPKLLIQFQNNGVVDDSQLPKDRFSAERLKGVDSTLKIQPAKLEDSAVYLCASSLFRTSFDEQYFGPGTRLTVT.

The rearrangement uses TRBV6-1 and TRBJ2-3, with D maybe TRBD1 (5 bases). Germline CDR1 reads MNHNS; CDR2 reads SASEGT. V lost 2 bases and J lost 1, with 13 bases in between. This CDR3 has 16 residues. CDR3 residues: CASSEPGLYRTDTQYF. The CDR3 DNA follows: TGTGCCAGCAGTGAACCAGGGCTATACCGCACAGATACGCAGTATTTT.

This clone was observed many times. The CDR3 nucleotides are TGTGCCGTTCGTTCTGGACAGGGCTCCTACGAGCAGTACTTC. It translates to CAVRSGQGSYEQYF. The chain is built from TRBV10-3 and TRBJ2-7; 8 nucleotides agree with TRBD1. The CDR3 runs 14 residues. Trimming took 11 bases from V and 0 from J; bases not matched to a gene: 9. The germline V gene has CDR1 ENHRY and CDR2 SYGVKD.

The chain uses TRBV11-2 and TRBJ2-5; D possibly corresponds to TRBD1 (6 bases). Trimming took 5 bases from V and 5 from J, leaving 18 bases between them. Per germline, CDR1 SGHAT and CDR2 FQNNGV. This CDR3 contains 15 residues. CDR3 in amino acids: CASSLFGGAAETQYF. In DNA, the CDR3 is TGTGCCAGCAGCCTCTTTGGGGGCGCGGCGGAGACCCAGTACTTC.

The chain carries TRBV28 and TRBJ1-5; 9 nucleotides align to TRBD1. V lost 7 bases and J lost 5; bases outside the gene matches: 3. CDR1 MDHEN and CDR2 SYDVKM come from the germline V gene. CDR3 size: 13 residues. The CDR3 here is CASTGTGYQPQHF. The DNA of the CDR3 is TGTGCCAGCACCGGGACAGGGTATCAGCCCCAGCATTTT.

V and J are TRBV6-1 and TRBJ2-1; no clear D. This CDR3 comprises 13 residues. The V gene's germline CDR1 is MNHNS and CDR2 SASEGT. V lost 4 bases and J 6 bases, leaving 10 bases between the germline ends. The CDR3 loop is CASSVGVGNEQFF. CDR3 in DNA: TGTGCCAGCAGTGTCGGAGTGGGCAATGAGCAGTTCTTC.

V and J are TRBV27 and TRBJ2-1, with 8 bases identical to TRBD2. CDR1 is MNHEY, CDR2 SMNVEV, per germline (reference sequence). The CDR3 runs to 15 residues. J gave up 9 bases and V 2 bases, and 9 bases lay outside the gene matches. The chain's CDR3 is CASSLHVGRAGEQFF. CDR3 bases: TGTGCCAGCAGTTTACACGTCGGGAGGGCCGGTGAGCAGTTCTTC.

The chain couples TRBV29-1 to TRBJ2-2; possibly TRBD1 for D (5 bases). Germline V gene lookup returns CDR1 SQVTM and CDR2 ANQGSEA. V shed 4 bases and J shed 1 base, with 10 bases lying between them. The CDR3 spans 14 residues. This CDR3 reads CSVVGAVNTGELFF. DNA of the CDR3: TGCAGCGTTGTAGGGGCCGTGAACACCGGGGAGCTGTTTTTT.

Here the CDR3 reads CASSSGMGGRAGETQYF. DNA for the CDR3: TGTGCCAGCAGCTCCGGTATGGGCGGGAGGGCCGGTGAGACCCAGTACTTC. V and J are TRBV7-8 and TRBJ2-5; 9 nucleotides agree with TRBD2. This CDR3 has 17 amino acids. Germline CDR1 is SGHVS and CDR2 is FQNEAQ. The V segment lost 4 bases and the J segment 5 bases; nucleotides outside the gene matches: 14.

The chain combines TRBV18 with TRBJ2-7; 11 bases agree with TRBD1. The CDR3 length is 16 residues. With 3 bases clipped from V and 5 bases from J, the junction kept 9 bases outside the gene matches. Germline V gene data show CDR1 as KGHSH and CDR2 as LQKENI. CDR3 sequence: CASSPSGTGGFNEQYF. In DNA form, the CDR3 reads TGTGCCAGCTCACCCTCCGGGACAGGGGGTTTCAACGAGCAGTACTTC.